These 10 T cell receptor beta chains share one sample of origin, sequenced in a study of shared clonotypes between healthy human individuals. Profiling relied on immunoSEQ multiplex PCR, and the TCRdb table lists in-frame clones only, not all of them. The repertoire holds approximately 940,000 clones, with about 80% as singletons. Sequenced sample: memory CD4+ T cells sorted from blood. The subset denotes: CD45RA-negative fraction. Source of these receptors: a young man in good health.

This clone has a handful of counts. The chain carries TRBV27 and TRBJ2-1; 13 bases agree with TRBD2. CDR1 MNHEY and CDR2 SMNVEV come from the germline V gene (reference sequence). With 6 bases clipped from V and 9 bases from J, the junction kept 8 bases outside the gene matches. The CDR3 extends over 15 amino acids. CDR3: CASSETSGGAGEQFF. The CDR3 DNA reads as TGTGCCAGCAGCGAAACTAGCGGGGGGGCCGGTGAGCAGTTCTTC.

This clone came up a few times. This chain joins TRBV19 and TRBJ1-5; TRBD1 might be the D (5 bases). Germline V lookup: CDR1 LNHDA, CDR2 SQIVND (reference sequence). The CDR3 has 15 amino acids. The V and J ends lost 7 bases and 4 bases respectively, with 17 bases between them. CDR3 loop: CASTERVDRNQPQHF. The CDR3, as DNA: TGTGCCAGTACTGAAAGGGTCGACAGAAATCAGCCCCAGCATTTT.

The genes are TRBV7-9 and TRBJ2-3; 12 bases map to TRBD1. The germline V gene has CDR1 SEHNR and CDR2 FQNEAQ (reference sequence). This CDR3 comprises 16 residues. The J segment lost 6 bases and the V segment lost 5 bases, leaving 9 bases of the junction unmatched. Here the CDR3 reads CASSPPGTGGWDTQYF. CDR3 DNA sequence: TGTGCCAGCAGCCCCCCCGGGACAGGGGGCTGGGATACGCAGTATTTT.

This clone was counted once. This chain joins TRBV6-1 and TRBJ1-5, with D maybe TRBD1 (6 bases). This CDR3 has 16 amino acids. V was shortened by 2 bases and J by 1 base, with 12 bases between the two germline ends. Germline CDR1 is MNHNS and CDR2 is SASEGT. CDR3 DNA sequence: TGTGCCAGCAGTGAAAAACCCGGGGGCAGCAATCAGCCCCAGCATTTT. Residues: CASSEKPGGSNQPQHF.

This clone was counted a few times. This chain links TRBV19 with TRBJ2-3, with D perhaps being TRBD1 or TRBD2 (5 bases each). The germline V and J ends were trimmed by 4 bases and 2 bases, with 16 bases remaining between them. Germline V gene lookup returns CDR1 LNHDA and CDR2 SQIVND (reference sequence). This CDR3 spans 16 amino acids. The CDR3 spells CASSTSGTANTDTQYF. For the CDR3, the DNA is TGTGCCAGTAGTACATCCGGGACGGCCAACACAGATACGCAGTATTTT.

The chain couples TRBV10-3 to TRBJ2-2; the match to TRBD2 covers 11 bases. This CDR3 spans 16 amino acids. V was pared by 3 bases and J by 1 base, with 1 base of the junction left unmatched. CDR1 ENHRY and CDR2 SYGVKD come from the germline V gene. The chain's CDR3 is CAISDGTSGNTGELFF. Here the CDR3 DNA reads TGTGCCATCAGTGACGGGACTAGCGGGAACACCGGGGAGCTGTTTTTT.

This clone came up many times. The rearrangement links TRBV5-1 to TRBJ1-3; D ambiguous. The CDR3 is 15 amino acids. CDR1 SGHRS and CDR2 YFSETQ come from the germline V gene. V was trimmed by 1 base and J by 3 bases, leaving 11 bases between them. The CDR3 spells CASSLIGANGNTIYF. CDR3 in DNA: TGCGCCAGCAGCTTGATTGGAGCGAATGGAAACACCATATATTTT.

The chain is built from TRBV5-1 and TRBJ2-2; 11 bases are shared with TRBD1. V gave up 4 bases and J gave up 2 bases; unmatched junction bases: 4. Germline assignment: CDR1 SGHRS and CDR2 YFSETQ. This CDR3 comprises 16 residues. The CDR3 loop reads CASSPRTGGNTGELFF. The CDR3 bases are TGCGCCAGCAGCCCAAGGACAGGGGGCAACACCGGGGAGCTGTTTTTT.

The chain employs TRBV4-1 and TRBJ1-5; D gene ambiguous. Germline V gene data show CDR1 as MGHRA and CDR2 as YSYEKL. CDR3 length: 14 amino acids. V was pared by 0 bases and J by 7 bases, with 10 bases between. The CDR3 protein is CASSQEPFNQPQHF. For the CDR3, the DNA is TGCGCCAGCAGCCAAGAACCCTTCAACCAGCCCCAGCATTTT.

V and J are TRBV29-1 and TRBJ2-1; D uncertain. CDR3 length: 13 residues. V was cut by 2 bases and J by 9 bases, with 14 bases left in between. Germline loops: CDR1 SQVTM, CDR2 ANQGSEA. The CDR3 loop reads CSVELLRGSEQFF. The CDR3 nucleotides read TGCAGCGTTGAATTGCTACGTGGCAGTGAGCAGTTCTTC.